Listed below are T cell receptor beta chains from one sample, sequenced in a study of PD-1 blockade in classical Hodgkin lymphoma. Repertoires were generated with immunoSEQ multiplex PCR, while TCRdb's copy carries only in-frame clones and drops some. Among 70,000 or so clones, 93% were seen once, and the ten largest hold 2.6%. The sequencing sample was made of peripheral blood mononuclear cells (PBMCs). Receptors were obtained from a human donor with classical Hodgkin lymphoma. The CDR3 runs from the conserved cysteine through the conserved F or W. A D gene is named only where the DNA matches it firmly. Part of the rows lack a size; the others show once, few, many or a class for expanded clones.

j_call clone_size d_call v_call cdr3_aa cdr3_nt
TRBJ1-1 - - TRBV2 CASTRFGPVAEAFF TGTGCCAGCACTCGTTTCGGGCCTGTCGCTGAAGCTTTCTTT
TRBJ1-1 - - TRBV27 CASSFYWGTEAFF TGTGCCAGCAGTTTTTACTGGGGGACTGAAGCTTTCTTT
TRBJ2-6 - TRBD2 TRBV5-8 CASSTGLAGGPGANVLTF TGTGCCAGCAGCACCGGACTAGCGGGAGGGCCTGGGGCCAACGTCCTGACTTTC
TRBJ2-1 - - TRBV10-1 CASSRGSYNEQFF TGCGCCAGCAGTCGGGGCTCCTACAATGAGCAGTTCTTC
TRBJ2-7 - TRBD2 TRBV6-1 CASSGGLAGSEQYF TGTGCCAGCAGTGGGGGACTAGCGGGGAGCGAGCAGTACTTC
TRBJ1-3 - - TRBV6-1 CAISISSGNTIYF TGTGCCATCTCGATCAGCTCTGGAAACACCATATATTTT
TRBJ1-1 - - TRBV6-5 CASSLTAMNTEAFF TGTGCCAGCAGCCTAACAGCTATGAACACTGAAGCTTTCTTT
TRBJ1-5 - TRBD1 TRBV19 CASSMRTGLNQPQHF TGTGCCAGTAGTATGAGGACAGGCCTCAATCAGCCCCAGCATTTT
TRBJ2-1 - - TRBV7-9 CASSPTRTYPIRNEQFF TGTGCCAGCAGCCCAACGAGGACCTACCCAATTAGAAATGAGCAGTTCTTC
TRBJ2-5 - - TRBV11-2 CASSLSSETQYF TGTGCCAGCAGCTTAAGTTCGGAGACCCAGTACTTC
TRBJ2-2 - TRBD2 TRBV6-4 CASSPGLAGTGELFF TGTGCCAGCAGTCCGGGACTAGCGGGCACCGGGGAGCTGTTTTTT
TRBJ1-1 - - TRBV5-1 CASSLGGNTEAFF TGCGCCAGCAGCTTAGGAGGGAACACTGAAGCTTTCTTT
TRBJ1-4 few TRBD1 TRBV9 CASSVGWTGYGGATNEKLFF TGTGCCAGCAGCGTAGGGTGGACAGGGTACGGGGGTGCAACTAATGAAAAACTGTTTTTT
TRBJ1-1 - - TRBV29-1 CSGRGLNTEAFF TGCAGCGGGAGGGGGTTGAACACTGAAGCTTTCTTT
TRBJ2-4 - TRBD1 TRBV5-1 CASRPTGVNIQYF TGCGCCAGCAGACCGACAGGGGTTAACATTCAGTACTTC
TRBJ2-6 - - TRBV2 CASSPLISGANVLTF TGTGCCAGCAGCCCACTAATCTCTGGGGCCAACGTCCTGACTTTC
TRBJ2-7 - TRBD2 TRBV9 CASSVQAGETYEQYF TGTGCCAGCAGCGTACAGGCGGGAGAGACCTACGAGCAGTACTTC
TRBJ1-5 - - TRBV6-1 CASSGPTYSNQPQHF TGTGCCAGCAGTGGGCCTACGTATAGCAATCAGCCCCAGCATTTT
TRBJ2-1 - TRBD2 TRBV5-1 CASSKGLAGEQFF TGCGCCAGCAGCAAGGGACTAGCCGGTGAGCAGTTCTTC
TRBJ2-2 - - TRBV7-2 CASGTRVLGANTGELFF TGTGCCAGCGGTACGCGTGTGTTGGGAGCGAACACCGGGGAGCTGTTTTTT
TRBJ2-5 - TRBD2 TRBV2 CASSGREGETQYF TGTGCCAGCAGTGGACGGGAGGGGGAGACCCAGTACTTC
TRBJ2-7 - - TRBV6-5 CASSTGFGPEQYF TGTGCCAGCAGTACAGGGTTTGGGCCCGAGCAGTACTTC
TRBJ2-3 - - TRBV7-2 CASSFQTSFTDTQYF TGTGCCAGCAGCTTCCAAACTTCCTTCACAGATACGCAGTATTTT
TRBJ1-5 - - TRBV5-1 CASSLSGSNQPQHF TGCGCCAGCAGCTTGTCGGGTAGCAATCAGCCCCAGCATTTT
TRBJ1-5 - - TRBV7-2 CASRPSGPGPQHF TGTGCCAGCAGGCCTTCGGGGCCCGGGCCCCAGCATTTT
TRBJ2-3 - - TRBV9 CASSVHGALFTDTQYF TGTGCCAGCAGCGTCCACGGAGCTCTTTTCACAGATACGCAGTATTTT
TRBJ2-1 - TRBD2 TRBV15 CATSRALSGIYNEQFF TGTGCCACCAGCAGAGCACTGAGCGGGATTTACAATGAGCAGTTCTTC
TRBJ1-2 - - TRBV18 CASSLGWTYGYTF TGTGCCAGCTCCCTGGGGTGGACTTATGGCTACACCTTC
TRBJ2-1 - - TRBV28 CASAEGWDEQFF TGTGCCAGCGCTGAGGGTTGGGATGAGCAGTTCTTC
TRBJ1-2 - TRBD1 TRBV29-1 CRDRGGYGYTF TGCAGAGACAGGGGCGGCTATGGCTACACCTTC
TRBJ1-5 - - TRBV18 CASSPSEGLYQPQHF TGTGCCAGCTCCCCCTCCGAAGGGTTGTATCAGCCCCAGCATTTT
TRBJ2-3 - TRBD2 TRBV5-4 CASSSRLAEVTDTQYF TGTGCCAGCAGCTCCCGACTAGCGGAAGTCACAGATACGCAGTATTTT
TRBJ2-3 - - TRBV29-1 CSVEPSQALTDTQYF TGCAGCGTCGAACCCTCCCAGGCCCTCACAGATACGCAGTATTTT
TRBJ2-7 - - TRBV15 CATSRGGSYEQYF TGTGCCACCAGCAGAGGTGGCTCCTACGAGCAGTACTTC
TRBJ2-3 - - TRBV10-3 CAISAGVSTDTQYF TGTGCCATCAGTGCGGGGGTAAGCACAGATACGCAGTATTTT
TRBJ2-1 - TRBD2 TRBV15 CATRGTSGYNEQFF TGTGCCACCAGAGGGACTAGCGGATACAATGAGCAGTTCTTC
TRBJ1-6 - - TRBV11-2 CASSLVASNSPLHF TGTGCCAGCAGCTTAGTTGCCAGTAATTCACCCCTCCACTTT
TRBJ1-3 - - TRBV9 CASSVDRGSGNTIYF TGTGCCAGCAGCGTAGATAGGGGCTCTGGAAACACCATATATTTT
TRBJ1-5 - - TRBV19 CASSMGRDQPQHF TGTGCCAGTAGTATGGGCAGGGATCAGCCCCAGCATTTT
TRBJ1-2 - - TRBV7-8 CASSLVDFGYTF TGTGCCAGCAGCTTAGTGGATTTTGGCTACACCTTC
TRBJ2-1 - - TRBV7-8 CASSPRSGFTYNEQFF TGTGCCAGCAGCCCCCGCAGCGGATTTACCTACAATGAGCAGTTCTTC
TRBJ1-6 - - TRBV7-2 CASSLRSSYNSPLHF TGTGCCAGCAGCTTACGCAGCTCCTATAATTCACCCCTCCACTTT
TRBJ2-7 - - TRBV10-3 CAISADPLSYEQYF TGTGCCATCAGTGCTGACCCCCTCTCCTACGAGCAGTACTTC
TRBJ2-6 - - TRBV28 CASSFRSGANVLTF TGTGCCAGCAGTTTCCGCTCTGGGGCCAACGTCCTGACTTTC
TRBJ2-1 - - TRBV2 CASSEELWRGNEQFF TGTGCCAGCAGTGAAGAACTCTGGCGGGGCAATGAGCAGTTCTTC
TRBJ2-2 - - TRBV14 CASSQDPRKGDTGELFF TGTGCCAGCAGCCAAGATCCCCGGAAGGGTGACACCGGGGAGCTGTTTTTT